This TCR beta chain appears in the sequencing data of a study of T cells in women clearing cervical HPV infection. Whole-study context: Controls' single incident HPV16 infection cleared within 12 months without precancer.

Measured with immunoSEQ multiplex PCR; TCRdb has only the in-frame clones, and not every one. The ten most abundant clones cover about 16% of a sample with under 25,000 clones. This clone is medium-sized by frequency. The TCR comes from a woman aged 18-70 years with a cervical HPV16 infection that either progressed to CIN3+ or cleared (not recorded which). Sequencing was done on a sample of blood buffy coat.

Partial CDR3 DNA: TGTGCCATCAGGGTGGTGCAGGGTCGGGAAAAA. This codes for CAIRVVQGREK. The CDR3, in full, reads CAIRVVQGREKLFF. The chain is built from TRBV10-3 and TRBJ1-4, with D possibly being TRBD1 (5 bases). The DNA ends 3 residues before the CDR3 does, and the rest of the CDR3 is filled in from the germline J gene. Germline values: CDR1 ENHRY, CDR2 SYGVKD. The germline V and J ends were trimmed by 6 bases and 8 bases, with 16 bases remaining between them. This CDR3 has 14 residues.